These 5 T cell receptor beta chains were all obtained from the same sample, sequenced in a study of graft-versus-host responses after intestinal transplantation. The antigens these receptors bind are not known. Using immunoSEQ multiplex PCR, the repertoire was profiled, and TCRdb retains in-frame clones only, with some absent. Of tens of thousands of clones listed, about 93% are singletons. Source: unstimulated CD8+ T cells sorted from spleen or lymph node cells, taken before intestinal transplant. These receptor sequences come from a human donor who received an intestinal transplant.

This clone was counted only a few times. The CDR3, as DNA: TGCGCCAGCAGCTTGGAATCAATCACTGTTACGCAGTATTTT. Protein sequence: CASSLESITVTQYF. The chain carries TRBV5-1 and TRBJ2-3; D gene ambiguous. Trimming shortened V by 0 bases and J by 8 bases, and 13 bases separated the two germline ends. The germline V gene has CDR1 SGHRS and CDR2 YFSETQ. This CDR3 has 14 residues.

The chain joins TRBV7-7 to TRBJ2-5; 7 positions agree with TRBD2. The V segment lost 1 base and the J segment 0 bases; nucleotides outside the gene matches: 5. CDR3 length: 16 amino acids. The germline V gene has CDR1 SSHAT and CDR2 FNYEAQ (reference sequence). The CDR3 DNA sequence: TGTGCCAGCAGCTTAGATAGCGGGTCCCACCAAGAGACCCAGTACTTC. It yields the protein CASSLDSGSHQETQYF. Full variable domain (outside the CDR3, taken from reference TRBV7-7 and TRBJ2-5): GAGVSQSPRYKVTKRGQDVTLRCDPISSHATLYWYQQALGQGPEFLTYFNYEAQPDKSGLPSDRFSAERPEGSISTLTIQRTEQRDSAMYRCASSLDSGSHQETQYFGPGTRLLVL.

V usage is TRBV7-3 and J usage is TRBJ2-3, with D unresolved. This CDR3 region has 14 residues. Trimming removed 4 bases from V and 2 bases from J, with 10 bases in between. Per germline, CDR1 SGHTA and CDR2 FQGTGA. CDR3 nucleotide sequence: TGTGCCAGCAGCTCAGACGGTGACACAGATACGCAGTATTTT. It yields the protein CASSSDGDTDTQYF.

Only one count was recorded for this clone. V is TRBV13 and J is TRBJ2-1, with D hard to call. The CDR3 loop spans 17 amino acids. Trimming took off 5 bases at V and 7 bases at J, with 24 bases between the two ends. The V gene's germline CDR1 is PRHDT and CDR2 FYEKMQ (reference sequence). Here the CDR3 reads CASSGWGSAAPWNEQFF. DNA of the CDR3: TGTGCCAGCAGCGGATGGGGATCCGCTGCCCCTTGGAATGAGCAGTTCTTC.

This sequence joins TRBV6-5 and TRBJ2-7, with D possibly being TRBD1 or TRBD2 (5 bases each). Trimming removed 5 bases from V and 2 bases from J, with 10 bases in between. This CDR3 has 13 residues. Germline V gives CDR1 MNHEY, CDR2 SVGAGI. The DNA of the CDR3 is TGTGCCAGCAGTCCCCAGGGACCCTACGAGCAGTACTTC. Its translation is CASSPQGPYEQYF.